Listed below are T cell receptor beta chains from one sample, sequenced in a study of cytotoxic CD8 clonotypes in ibrutinib-treated CLL. TCRdb keeps only in-frame clones here, not all; method: immunoSEQ multiplex PCR. The sample has 150,000 to 200,000 clones, 70% to 90% seen once. This sample comprised PBMCs, obtained at disease progression, from a patient treated with ibrutinib. Source of these receptors: a human donor with chronic lymphocytic leukemia. Both conserved end residues are part of each CDR3. Each record gives: J gene, V gene, D gene, clone size, CDR3 protein, CDR3 DNA. The D gene is left open where the match is weak. Clone size is shown for a subset of rows, as once, few, many or a class of expanded clone.

J gene: TRBJ1-1
V gene: TRBV19
D gene: -
clone size: -
CDR3 protein: CASSMGNIAGGNTEAFF
CDR3 DNA: TGTGCCAGTAGTATGGGGAATATTGCGGGGGGGAACACTGAAGCTTTCTTT

J gene: TRBJ1-1
V gene: TRBV6-5
D gene: -
clone size: -
CDR3 protein: CASTIRWPNTEAFF
CDR3 DNA: TGTGCCAGCACCATCAGGTGGCCGAACACTGAAGCTTTCTTT

J gene: TRBJ2-3
V gene: TRBV7-9
D gene: -
clone size: -
CDR3 protein: CASSLEVGSSTDTQYF
CDR3 DNA: TGTGCCAGCAGCTTAGAGGTCGGCTCTAGCACAGATACGCAGTATTTT

J gene: TRBJ2-1
V gene: TRBV4-1
D gene: -
clone size: -
CDR3 protein: CASSHLASLDPEQFF
CDR3 DNA: TGCGCCAGCAGCCATCTGGCCTCCCTGGATCCTGAGCAGTTCTTC

J gene: TRBJ2-1
V gene: TRBV7-3
D gene: -
clone size: -
CDR3 protein: CASSLMGPNEQFF
CDR3 DNA: TGTGCCAGCAGCTTAATGGGGCCCAATGAGCAGTTCTTC

J gene: TRBJ2-5
V gene: TRBV6-5
D gene: TRBD2
clone size: -
CDR3 protein: CASSYSSGAVDETQYF
CDR3 DNA: TGTGCCAGCAGTTACAGTAGCGGGGCTGTAGACGAGACCCAGTACTTC

J gene: TRBJ1-1
V gene: TRBV5-8
D gene: TRBD1
clone size: -
CDR3 protein: CAQSRGRTEAFF
CDR3 DNA: TGTGCCCAAAGCAGGGGGAGGACTGAAGCTTTCTTT

J gene: TRBJ1-2
V gene: TRBV18
D gene: -
clone size: -
CDR3 protein: CASSPRGGTNYGYTF
CDR3 DNA: TGTGCCAGCTCACCACGTGGGGGAACTAACTATGGCTACACCTTC

J gene: TRBJ1-1
V gene: TRBV7-3
D gene: -
clone size: -
CDR3 protein: CASRTKPDSNTEAFF
CDR3 DNA: TGTGCCAGCAGGACCAAACCGGACTCTAACACTGAAGCTTTCTTT

J gene: TRBJ2-1
V gene: TRBV27
D gene: -
clone size: -
CDR3 protein: CASSFSSASRKQFF
CDR3 DNA: TGTGCCAGCAGTTTTTCTAGCGCGAGCAGGAAGCAGTTCTTC

J gene: TRBJ1-1
V gene: TRBV29-1
D gene: -
clone size: -
CDR3 protein: CSVQFPGTARRNTEAFF
CDR3 DNA: TGCAGCGTCCAGTTCCCTGGGACCGCCAGGCGGAACACTGAAGCTTTCTTT

J gene: TRBJ2-7
V gene: TRBV7-2
D gene: TRBD2
clone size: -
CDR3 protein: CATSRGGGFSYEQYF
CDR3 DNA: TGTGCAACGAGTCGGGGGGGAGGCTTTTCATACGAGCAGTACTTC

J gene: TRBJ1-1
V gene: TRBV7-2
D gene: -
clone size: -
CDR3 protein: CASSLVTAPTEAFF
CDR3 DNA: TGTGCCAGCAGCTTAGTAACAGCTCCTACTGAAGCTTTCTTT

J gene: TRBJ2-1
V gene: TRBV18
D gene: -
clone size: -
CDR3 protein: CASSPRTSPGNEQFF
CDR3 DNA: TGTGCCAGCTCACCACGGACCAGCCCGGGCAATGAGCAGTTCTTC

J gene: TRBJ2-1
V gene: TRBV10-1
D gene: TRBD1
clone size: -
CDR3 protein: CASSRGTGTYNEQFF
CDR3 DNA: TGCGCCAGCTCGAGGGGGACAGGGACCTACAATGAGCAGTTCTTC

J gene: TRBJ1-3
V gene: TRBV19
D gene: TRBD1
clone size: once
CDR3 protein: CASSMTRDRGFLGNTIYF
CDR3 DNA: TGTGCCAGTAGTATGACCCGGGACAGGGGTTTCCTTGGAAACACCATATATTTT

J gene: TRBJ2-1
V gene: TRBV6-1
D gene: TRBD2
clone size: -
CDR3 protein: CASAGDYNEQFF
CDR3 DNA: TGTGCCAGTGCGGGGGACTACAATGAGCAGTTCTTC

J gene: TRBJ1-3
V gene: TRBV7-2
D gene: TRBD1
clone size: -
CDR3 protein: CASSLEGTGVRNTIYF
CDR3 DNA: TGTGCCAGCAGCTTAGAAGGGACAGGGGTGAGAAACACCATATATTTT

J gene: TRBJ2-1
V gene: TRBV5-1
D gene: TRBD1
clone size: -
CDR3 protein: CASSLGQGVYNEQFF
CDR3 DNA: TGCGCCAGCAGCTTGGGGCAGGGGGTCTACAATGAGCAGTTCTTC

J gene: TRBJ1-1
V gene: TRBV29-1
D gene: -
clone size: -
CDR3 protein: CSVEGKAALEAFF
CDR3 DNA: TGCAGCGTTGAAGGAAAGGCGGCTCTTGAAGCTTTCTTT

J gene: TRBJ1-2
V gene: TRBV5-6
D gene: -
clone size: -
CDR3 protein: CASSSPRGFDRIYGYTF
CDR3 DNA: TGTGCCAGCAGCTCCCCGCGGGGTTTTGATCGGATCTATGGCTACACCTTC

J gene: TRBJ2-7
V gene: TRBV4-2
D gene: TRBD2
clone size: once
CDR3 protein: CASSPAMRGVGSEQYF
CDR3 DNA: TGTGCCAGCAGCCCCGCTATGCGGGGGGTAGGGAGCGAGCAGTACTTC

J gene: TRBJ1-5
V gene: TRBV6-6
D gene: TRBD1
clone size: -
CDR3 protein: CASWTGRGNQPQHF
CDR3 DNA: TGTGCCAGCTGGACAGGGAGGGGCAATCAGCCCCAGCATTTT

J gene: TRBJ2-3
V gene: TRBV5-1
D gene: -
clone size: -
CDR3 protein: CASSPTALLNTDTQYF
CDR3 DNA: TGCGCCAGCAGCCCTACGGCCCTACTGAACACAGATACGCAGTATTTT

J gene: TRBJ2-4
V gene: TRBV7-8
D gene: -
clone size: -
CDR3 protein: CASSFGTSRLAKNIQYF
CDR3 DNA: TGTGCCAGCAGCTTTGGGACTTCCCGGCTAGCCAAAAACATTCAGTACTTC

J gene: TRBJ1-2
V gene: TRBV29-1
D gene: TRBD1
clone size: -
CDR3 protein: CSGQGEMGYGYTF
CDR3 DNA: TGCAGCGGACAGGGGGAGATGGGCTATGGCTACACCTTC

J gene: TRBJ2-5
V gene: TRBV27
D gene: TRBD1
clone size: -
CDR3 protein: CASSQRAGQGAREQYF
CDR3 DNA: TGTGCCAGCAGCCAGAGGGCGGGACAGGGGGCGCGAGAGCAGTACTTC

J gene: TRBJ1-2
V gene: TRBV25-1
D gene: TRBD1
clone size: once
CDR3 protein: CASSEYTGVKNGYTF
CDR3 DNA: TGTGCCAGCAGTGAATATACAGGGGTAAAAAATGGCTACACCTTC

J gene: TRBJ2-1
V gene: TRBV2
D gene: -
clone size: -
CDR3 protein: CASSDEGNEQFF
CDR3 DNA: TGTGCCAGCAGTGATGAGGGAAATGAGCAGTTCTTC

J gene: TRBJ2-2
V gene: TRBV2
D gene: TRBD1
clone size: few
CDR3 protein: CASSITGTGYPTGELFF
CDR3 DNA: TGTGCCAGCAGTATTACCGGGACAGGGTATCCCACCGGGGAGCTGTTTTTT

J gene: TRBJ1-2
V gene: TRBV27
D gene: -
clone size: -
CDR3 protein: CASSKRAGPQVDYGYTF
CDR3 DNA: TGTGCCAGCAGTAAGCGCGCGGGACCCCAAGTCGACTATGGCTACACCTTC

J gene: TRBJ2-1
V gene: TRBV5-6
D gene: -
clone size: few
CDR3 protein: CASSTGLSLYNEQFF
CDR3 DNA: TGTGCCAGCAGCACGGGACTCTCCCTCTACAATGAGCAGTTCTTC

J gene: TRBJ1-2
V gene: TRBV7-3
D gene: -
clone size: -
CDR3 protein: CASSQDRNPGGYTF
CDR3 DNA: TGTGCCAGCAGCCAAGACAGGAACCCTGGTGGCTACACCTTC

J gene: TRBJ1-1
V gene: TRBV30
D gene: -
clone size: -
CDR3 protein: CAWRDAGNTEAFF
CDR3 DNA: TGTGCCTGGAGAGACGCAGGGAACACTGAAGCTTTCTTT

J gene: TRBJ2-1
V gene: TRBV19
D gene: -
clone size: -
CDR3 protein: CASSLDGLGYNEQFF
CDR3 DNA: TGTGCCAGTAGCTTGGACGGACTGGGCTACAATGAGCAGTTCTTC

J gene: TRBJ1-5
V gene: TRBV28
D gene: TRBD1
clone size: -
CDR3 protein: CASSLWAGGQPQHF
CDR3 DNA: TGTGCCAGCAGTTTATGGGCAGGGGGTCAGCCCCAGCATTTT

J gene: TRBJ2-5
V gene: TRBV10-2
D gene: TRBD2
clone size: -
CDR3 protein: CASCRGREAEETQYF
CDR3 DNA: TGCGCCAGCTGCCGGGGGCGGGAGGCGGAAGAGACCCAGTACTTC

J gene: TRBJ1-1
V gene: TRBV4-1
D gene: -
clone size: -
CDR3 protein: CASSQEGGFRQYTEAFF
CDR3 DNA: TGCGCCAGCAGCCAAGAAGGCGGTTTCAGGCAGTACACTGAAGCTTTCTTT

J gene: TRBJ2-2
V gene: TRBV30
D gene: TRBD2
clone size: few
CDR3 protein: CAWSGGVHTGELFF
CDR3 DNA: TGTGCCTGGAGCGGGGGGGTCCACACCGGGGAGCTGTTTTTT

J gene: TRBJ1-1
V gene: TRBV5-1
D gene: -
clone size: -
CDR3 protein: CASSWDRIRSGNTEAFF
CDR3 DNA: TGCGCCAGCAGCTGGGACCGGATCCGCAGTGGGAACACTGAAGCTTTCTTT

J gene: TRBJ2-3
V gene: TRBV7-9
D gene: TRBD2
clone size: few
CDR3 protein: CATRLAGDSDTQYF
CDR3 DNA: TGTGCCACGCGACTAGCGGGAGACTCAGATACGCAGTATTTT

J gene: TRBJ2-7
V gene: TRBV18
D gene: TRBD1
clone size: -
CDR3 protein: CASSLSGTGGYEQYF
CDR3 DNA: TGTGCCAGCTCACTTTCCGGGACAGGGGGTTACGAGCAGTACTTC

J gene: TRBJ2-1
V gene: TRBV25-1
D gene: TRBD2
clone size: -
CDR3 protein: CASSEISLAGGRKRQFF
CDR3 DNA: TGTGCCAGCAGTGAAATCTCCCTAGCGGGAGGGCGGAAACGGCAGTTCTTC